Below are 19 T cell receptor beta chains sequenced from a single sample in a study of human versus mouse CDR3 diversity and MHC coevolution. Only in-frame clones appear in the TCRdb table, and some are missing; sequencing was by immunoSEQ multiplex PCR. The sample includes more than 55,000 clones, around 94% seen only once; the top ten take over 15%. The sequencing sample was made of naive CD4+ T cells from blood. The subset denotes: CD45RO-negative CD62L-positive naive CD4 T cells. All receptors come from a person in their 60s in good health.

Only one count was recorded for this clone. The gene calls are TRBV19 and TRBJ2-7; 8 bases match TRBD1. The CDR3 covers 13 residues. After removal of 7 bases from V and 3 bases from J, the junction contained 5 bases not matched to a gene. Germline V gene data show CDR1 as LNHDA and CDR2 as SQIVND (reference sequence). The CDR3 sequence is CASKHDRGYEQYF. In DNA form, the CDR3 reads TGTGCCAGTAAACATGACAGGGGCTACGAGCAGTACTTC.

The rearrangement links TRBV6-5 to TRBJ1-6, with 7 bases aligning to TRBD1. Germline-derived CDR1 and CDR2 are MNHEY and SVGAGI. The ends lost 6 bases at V and 10 bases at J; junction bases unmatched: 12. The CDR3 has 15 residues. The CDR3 spells CASSPIGTDVSPLHF. The CDR3 bases are TGTGCCAGCAGCCCGATCGGGACAGATGTATCACCCCTCCACTTT.

The chain combines TRBV6-1 with TRBJ1-5; 8 bases are a match to TRBD1. Germline lookup yields CDR1 MNHNS and CDR2 SASEGT. This CDR3 has 15 amino acids. J was trimmed by 4 bases and V by 4 bases; bases with no gene match: 6. The CDR3 sequence is CASSADRVGNQPQHF. CDR3 in DNA: TGTGCCAGCAGTGCGGACAGGGTCGGGAATCAGCCCCAGCATTTT.

The V gene is TRBV28, the J gene TRBJ1-5; no clear D. Trimming took off 2 bases at V and 0 bases at J, with 8 bases between the two ends. The CDR3 has 15 amino acids. Per the germline V gene, CDR1 is MDHEN and CDR2 is SYDVKM. This chain's CDR3 is CASSLRGYSNQPQHF. CDR3 DNA sequence: TGTGCCAGCAGTTTAAGAGGGTATAGCAATCAGCCCCAGCATTTT.

The gene calls are TRBV7-2 and TRBJ1-5; tentatively, D is TRBD1 (5 bases). This CDR3 has 17 amino acids. Per the germline V gene, CDR1 is SGHTA and CDR2 is FQGNSA. V lost 4 bases and J 5 bases, leaving 21 bases between the germline ends. CDR3 nucleotide sequence: TGTGCCAGCAGCTCCCAACTCTACTCAGGGTTAGATCAGCCCCAGCATTTT. Its translation: CASSSQLYSGLDQPQHF. The full variable domain, with the rest looked up from reference TRBV7-2 and TRBJ1-5, is GAGVSQSPSNKVTEKGKDVELRCDPISGHTALYWYRQSLGQGLEFLIYFQGNSAPDKSGLPSDRFSAERTGGSVSTLTIQRTQQEDSAVYLCASSSQLYSGLDQPQHFGDGTRLSIL.

The chain joins TRBV9 to TRBJ1-6, with TRBD1 as a possible D gene (6 bases). Germline CDR1 and CDR2: SGDLS and YYNGEE. With 3 bases removed from V and 7 bases from J, the gap between germline ends came to 11 bases. The CDR3 loop spans 14 amino acids. The CDR3, as DNA: TGTGCCAGCAGCGCTCATCAGGGGAATTCACCCCTCCACTTT. Translation: CASSAHQGNSPLHF.

The CDR3 nucleotides read TGTGCCAGCAGCCTAGGTATGGGGAGGGACGGGACAGATACGCAGTATTTT. Its translation is CASSLGMGRDGTDTQYF. The chain links TRBV5-6 to TRBJ2-3, with 7 bases that match TRBD2. The CDR3 extends over 17 amino acids. CDR1 is SGHDT, CDR2 YYEEEE, per germline. V trimming: 4 bases; J trimming: 3 bases; junction bases outside the gene matches: 14.

The V gene is TRBV6-5, the J gene TRBJ2-7, with a tentative D call TRBD2 (5 bases). The germline V gene has CDR1 MNHEY and CDR2 SVGAGI. Trimming cost V 5 bases and J 0 bases, with 14 bases left between them. The CDR3 totals 15 residues. The chain's CDR3 is CASSGRTDYSYEQYF. Written as DNA, the CDR3 is TGTGCCAGCAGTGGAAGGACTGACTACTCCTACGAGCAGTACTTC.

CDR3 in amino acids: CATSGLAGGTDTQYF. As DNA, the CDR3 is TGTGCCACCTCGGGACTAGCGGGTGGCACAGATACGCAGTATTTT. This chain uses TRBV2 with TRBJ2-3, with 12 bases matching TRBD2. The germline V gene encodes CDR1 SNHLY and CDR2 FYNNEI. V dropped 10 bases and J dropped 1; count of bases not matched to a gene: 6. CDR3 length: 15 amino acids.

The J gene is TRBJ1-1, the V gene TRBV6-5; D perhaps matches TRBD1 (5 bases). CDR1 MNHEY and CDR2 SVGAGI come from the germline V gene. The CDR3 sequence is 13 residues long. V shed 5 bases and J shed 5 bases, with 12 bases lying between them. The CDR3 reads CASSPQGLTEAFF. In DNA, the CDR3 is TGTGCCAGCAGTCCCCAGGGACTGACTGAAGCTTTCTTT.

The rearrangement uses TRBV5-6 and TRBJ2-7, with D perhaps TRBD2 (5 bases). V dropped 2 bases and J dropped 1 base, with 7 bases sitting between them. The CDR3 extends over 13 amino acids. The germline gives CDR1 SGHDT, CDR2 YYEEEE. The CDR3 region is CASSFGRSYEQYF. The CDR3 DNA reads TGTGCCAGCAGCTTTGGGAGATCCTACGAGCAGTACTTC.

This clone has only one observation. The chain links TRBV5-4 to TRBJ2-5; D gene uncertain. This CDR3 spans 12 amino acids. V was cut by 3 bases and J by 5 bases, with 8 bases left in between. CDR1 is SGHNT and CDR2 is YYREEE in the germline V gene (reference sequence). The CDR3 nucleotides are TGTGCCAGCAGCTCCGACGGGGAGACCCAGTACTTC. It codes for CASSSDGETQYF.

This chain joins TRBV25-1 and TRBJ1-1; TRBD1 is a possible D gene (5 bases). Germline CDR1 and CDR2: MGHDK and SYGVNS. V lost 1 base to trimming and J lost 0 bases, with 9 bases between them. The CDR3 covers 15 residues. The CDR3 region has the DNA TGTGCCAGCAGTGAATCGGGGGACCTGAACACTGAAGCTTTCTTT. Amino acid sequence: CASSESGDLNTEAFF.

This clone was found once. The chain uses TRBV2 and TRBJ2-5; 9 positions match TRBD1. Germline V gene sequence: CDR1 SNHLY, CDR2 FYNNEI. The junction had 7 bases not matched to a gene; V was cut back by 6 bases and J by 5 bases. The CDR3 covers 14 residues. CDR3 DNA: TGTGCCAGCAGCTGGACAGGGGAATCGGAGACCCAGTACTTC. Residues: CASSWTGESETQYF.

V gene TRBV5-1 combines with J gene TRBJ2-7; D perhaps matches TRBD2 (5 bases). The V end lost 6 bases, the J end lost 4 bases, and 14 bases lay between the germline ends. Germline V gene data show CDR1 as SGHRS and CDR2 as YFSETQ. The CDR3 contains 13 residues. CDR3 in DNA: TGCGCCAGCAAGGAGGTAGCTGGATACGAGCAGTACTTC. This codes for CASKEVAGYEQYF.

V is TRBV5-4 and J is TRBJ2-7; D might be TRBD1 (6 bases). The CDR3 covers 14 residues. With 3 bases removed from V and 0 bases from J, the gap between germline ends came to 10 bases. Per germline, CDR1 SGHNT and CDR2 YYREEE (reference sequence). The CDR3 DNA follows: TGTGCCAGCAGCTCACAACAGGGCTCCTACGAGCAGTACTTC. Residues: CASSSQQGSYEQYF.

The rearrangement uses TRBV5-8 and TRBJ1-1; a weak D match, TRBD1 (6 bases). This CDR3 has 15 amino acids. Between the trimmed V and J ends, which lost 0 bases and 0 bases, there was a span of 9 bases. Per germline, CDR1 SGHTS and CDR2 YDEGEE. The CDR3 protein is CASSLGAGVNTEAFF. The DNA for the CDR3 is TGTGCCAGCAGCTTGGGAGCAGGGGTGAACACTGAAGCTTTCTTT.

This chain links TRBV29-1 with TRBJ1-2; the D is unclear. Per the germline V gene, CDR1 is SQVTM and CDR2 is ANQGSEA. There are 13 residues in the CDR3. The V end lost 4 bases, the J end lost 6 bases, and 15 bases lay between the germline ends. The CDR3 region has the DNA TGCAGCGTTGGGGTGAGGGATAGCGATGGCTACACCTTC. Amino acids: CSVGVRDSDGYTF.

As regards this clone: The junction does not match germline at one end; this may be a read error. V usage is TRBV7-2 and J usage is TRBJ1-4; maybe TRBD1 (5 bases). Per the germline V gene, CDR1 is SGHTA and CDR2 is FQGNSA. The CDR3 contains 14 residues. The CDR3 DNA follows: TGTGCCGGCAGCTCCGGCCAGGGTGATGAAAAACTGTTTTTT. This encodes CAGSSGQGDEKLFF.